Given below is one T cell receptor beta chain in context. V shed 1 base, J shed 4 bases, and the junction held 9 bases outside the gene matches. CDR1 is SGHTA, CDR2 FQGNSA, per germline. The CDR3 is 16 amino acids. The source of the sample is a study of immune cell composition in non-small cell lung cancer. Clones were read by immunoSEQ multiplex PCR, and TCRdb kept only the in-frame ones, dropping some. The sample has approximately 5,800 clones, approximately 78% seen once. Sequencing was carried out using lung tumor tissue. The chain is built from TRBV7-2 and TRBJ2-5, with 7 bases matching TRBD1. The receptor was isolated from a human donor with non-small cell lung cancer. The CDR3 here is CASSLVGGQAVETQYF. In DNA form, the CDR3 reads TGTGCCAGCAGCTTAGTAGGTGGACAGGCGGTAGAGACCCAGTACTTC.